Shown below are 3 T cell receptor beta chains from a single sample sequenced in a study of control samples from healthy donors and cancer patients. Assay used: immunoSEQ multiplex PCR; TCRdb lists only in-frame clones, some missing. The sample consists of 250,000 to 300,000 clones, roughly 87% of them appearing once. What was sequenced was PBMCs. The receptors shown here come from a woman aged 60-75 years with lung cancer.

The J gene is TRBJ2-5, the V gene TRBV15; D uncertain. The V end lost 0 bases, the J end lost 1 base, and 9 bases lay between the germline ends. This CDR3 has 15 amino acids. Germline CDR1 LNHNV, CDR2 YYDKDF (reference sequence). The CDR3 DNA sequence: TGTGCCACCAGCAGAGATGTAGCAGGCCAAGAGACCCAGTACTTC. This encodes CATSRDVAGQETQYF.

V gene TRBV5-1 combines with J gene TRBJ2-7; D is possibly TRBD1 or TRBD2 (6 bases each). The CDR3 runs 15 residues. From germline, CDR1 is SGHRS and CDR2 YFSETQ. V lost 5 bases, J lost 4 bases, and 19 bases lay in between. The CDR3 coding sequence is TGCGCCAGCAGTCCGGGGGCTAGCGAGCCATACGAGCAGTACTTC. Its protein is CASSPGASEPYEQYF.

The rearrangement joins TRBV19 to TRBJ1-5, with TRBD1 identical over 10 bases. Germline V CDR1 and CDR2: LNHDA, SQIVND (reference sequence). This CDR3 is 15 amino acids long. V gave up 6 bases and J gave up 4 bases; unmatched junction bases: 6. The CDR3 reads CASRTGGLENQPQHF. For the CDR3, the DNA is TGTGCCAGTAGGACAGGGGGCCTGGAAAATCAGCCCCAGCATTTT.